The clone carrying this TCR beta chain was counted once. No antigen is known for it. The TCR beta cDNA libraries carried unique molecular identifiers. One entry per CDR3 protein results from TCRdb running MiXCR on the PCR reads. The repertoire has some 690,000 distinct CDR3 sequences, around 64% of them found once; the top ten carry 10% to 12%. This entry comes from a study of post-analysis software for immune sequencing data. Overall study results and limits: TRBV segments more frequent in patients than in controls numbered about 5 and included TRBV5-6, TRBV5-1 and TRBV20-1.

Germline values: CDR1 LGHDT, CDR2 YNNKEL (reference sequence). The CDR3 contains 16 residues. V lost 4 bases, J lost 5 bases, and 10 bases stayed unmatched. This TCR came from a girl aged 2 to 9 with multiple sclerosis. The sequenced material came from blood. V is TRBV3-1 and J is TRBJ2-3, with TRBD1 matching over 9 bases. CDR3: CASSPRTGARQDTQYF. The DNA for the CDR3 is TGTGCCAGCAGCCCCAGGACAGGGGCTCGACAAGATACGCAGTATTTT.